The 3 T cell receptor beta chains in this list originate from one sample, sequenced in a study of T-cell memory formation after mild COVID-19. MiXCR, applied by TCRdb to the 5' RACE reads, yields one record per CDR3 protein. The data contain about 310,000 distinct CDR3 sequences, approximately 20% of them singletons. The specimen sequenced was PBMCs or a T cell subset sorted from them (not recorded which). The receptors come from a man aged 18 to 30 who had mild COVID-19 (a few samples of this study predate the infection). Cell type and time point are not known.

V and J are TRBV4-1 and TRBJ1-1, with D unresolved. Germline CDR1 and CDR2: MGHRA and YSYEKL. The ends were cut back, 0 bases at V and 4 bases at J, with 9 bases in the middle. This CDR3 region has 14 residues. The CDR3 reads CASSQESGFTEAFF. The CDR3, as DNA: TGCGCCAGCAGCCAAGAGAGCGGATTCACTGAAGCTTTCTTT.

The chain has TRBV7-6 and TRBJ1-1; 10 bases match TRBD1. The CDR3 has 14 amino acids. The V gene end was trimmed by 5 bases and the J gene end by 6 bases; junction bases not matched to a gene: 6. The germline CDR1 and CDR2 sequences are SGHVS and FNYEAQ. The CDR3 DNA reads TGTGCCAGCAGCCCGACAGGGGGCTCCGCTGAAGCTTTCTTT. It encodes CASSPTGGSAEAFF.

Only a few counts were recorded for this clonotype. V gene TRBV18 combines with J gene TRBJ1-5; possible D gene TRBD1, 6 bases. Trimming stripped 5 bases from V and 4 bases from J, with 12 bases between. Germline-derived CDR1 and CDR2 are KGHSH and LQKENI. This CDR3 has 14 residues. The CDR3 DNA follows: TGTGCCAGCTCAGTAGGTCAGGGGAATCAGCCCCAGCATTTT. Residues: CASSVGQGNQPQHF. The full variable domain, rest sourced from reference TRBV18 and TRBJ1-5, is NAGVMQNPRHLVRRRGQEARLRCSPMKGHSHVYWYRQLPEEGLKFMVYLQKENIIDESGMPKERFSAEFPKEGPSILRIQQVVRGDSAAYFCASSVGQGNQPQHFGDGTRLSIL.